The source of this T cell receptor (beta chain) is a study of long-term antiretroviral therapy in people with HIV. Findings and caveats of the study: Post-treatment diversity went higher with ART but stayed below transplant donor controls.

V was cut by 5 bases and J by 6 bases, with 8 bases left in between. CDR3 length: 12 residues. The germline gives CDR1 MNHNS, CDR2 SASEGT. For this clone: No antigen is known for it.

The libraries were made with immunoSEQ v3.0 at survey level. The method was immunoSEQ multiplex PCR; TCRdb's version includes in-frame clones alone and lacks a portion of them. The profile shows more than 35,000 clones, more than 90% of them singletons. The V call is TRBV6-1, the J call TRBJ2-1; D is ambiguous. Sequenced material: unsorted PBMCs, taken 3.7 years after starting antiretroviral therapy. This sequence was found in a woman aged 45-60 years with HIV. The CDR3 DNA sequence: TGTGCCAGCAGTCGAGTGGTCAATGAGCAGTTCTTC. It is translated as CASSRVVNEQFF.